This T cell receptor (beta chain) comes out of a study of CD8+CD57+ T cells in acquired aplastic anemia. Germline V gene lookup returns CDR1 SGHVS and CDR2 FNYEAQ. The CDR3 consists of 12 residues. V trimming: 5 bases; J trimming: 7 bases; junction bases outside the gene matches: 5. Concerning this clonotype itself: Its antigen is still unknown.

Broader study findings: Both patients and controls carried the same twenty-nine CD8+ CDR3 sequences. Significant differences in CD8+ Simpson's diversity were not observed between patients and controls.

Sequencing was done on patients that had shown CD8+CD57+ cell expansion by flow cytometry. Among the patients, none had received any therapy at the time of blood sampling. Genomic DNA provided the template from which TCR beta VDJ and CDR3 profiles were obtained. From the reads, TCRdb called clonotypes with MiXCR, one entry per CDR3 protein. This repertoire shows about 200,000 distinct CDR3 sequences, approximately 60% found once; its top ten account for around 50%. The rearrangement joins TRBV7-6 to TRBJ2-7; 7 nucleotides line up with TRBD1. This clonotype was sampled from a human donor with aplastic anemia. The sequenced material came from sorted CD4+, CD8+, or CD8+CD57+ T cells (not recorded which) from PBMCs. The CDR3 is CASSPRGQEQYF. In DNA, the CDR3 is TGTGCCAGCAGCCCTCGGGGACAGGAGCAGTACTTC.